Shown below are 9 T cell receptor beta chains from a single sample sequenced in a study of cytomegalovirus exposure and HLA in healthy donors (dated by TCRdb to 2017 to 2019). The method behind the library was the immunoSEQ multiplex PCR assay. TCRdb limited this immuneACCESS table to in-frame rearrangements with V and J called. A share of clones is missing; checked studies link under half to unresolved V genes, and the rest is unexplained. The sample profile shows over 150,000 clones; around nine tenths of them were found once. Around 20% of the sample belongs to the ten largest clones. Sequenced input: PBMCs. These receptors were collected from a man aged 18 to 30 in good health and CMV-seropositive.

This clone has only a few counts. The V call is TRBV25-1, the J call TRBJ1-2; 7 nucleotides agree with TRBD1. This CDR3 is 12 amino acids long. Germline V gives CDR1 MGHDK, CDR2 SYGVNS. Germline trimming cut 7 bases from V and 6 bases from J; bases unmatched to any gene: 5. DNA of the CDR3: TGTGCCAGCACCGACACAGGGGATGGCTACACCTTC. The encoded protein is CASTDTGDGYTF.

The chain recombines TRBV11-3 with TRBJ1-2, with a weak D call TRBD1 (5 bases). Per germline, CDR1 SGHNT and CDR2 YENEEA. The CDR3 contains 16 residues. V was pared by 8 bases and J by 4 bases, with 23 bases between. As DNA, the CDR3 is TGTGCCAGCCCCTCCCCGGGGACGGGGGGTCTCTATGGCTACACCTTC. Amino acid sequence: CASPSPGTGGLYGYTF. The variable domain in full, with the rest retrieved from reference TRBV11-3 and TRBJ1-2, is EAGVVQSPRYKIIEKKQPVAFWCNPISGHNTLYWYLQNLGQGPELLIRYENEEAVDDSQLPKDRFSAERLKGVDSTLKIQPAELGDSAVYLCASPSPGTGGLYGYTFGSGTRLTVV.

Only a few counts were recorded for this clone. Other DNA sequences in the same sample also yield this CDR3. DNA for the CDR3: TGTGCCAGCAGTTTCGGGGGGGAGCAGTACTTC. This gives the protein CASSFGGEQYF. V and J are TRBV27 and TRBJ2-7, with 7 nucleotides matching TRBD2. CDR1 is MNHEY and CDR2 is SMNVEV in the germline V gene (reference sequence). Germline trimming cut 3 bases from V and 7 bases from J; bases unmatched to any gene: 0. This CDR3 is built from 11 residues.

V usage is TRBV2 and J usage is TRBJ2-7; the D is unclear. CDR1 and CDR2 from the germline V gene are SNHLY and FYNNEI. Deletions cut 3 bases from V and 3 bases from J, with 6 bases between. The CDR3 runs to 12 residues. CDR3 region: CASSEQVYEQYF. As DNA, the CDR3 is TGTGCCAGCAGTGAGCAGGTCTACGAGCAGTACTTC.

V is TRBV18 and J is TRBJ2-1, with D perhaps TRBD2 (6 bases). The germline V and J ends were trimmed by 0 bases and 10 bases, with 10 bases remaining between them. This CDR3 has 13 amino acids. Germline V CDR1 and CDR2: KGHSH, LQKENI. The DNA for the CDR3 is TGTGCCAGCTCACCACCGTCGGGGAGGGAGCAGTTCTTC. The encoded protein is CASSPPSGREQFF. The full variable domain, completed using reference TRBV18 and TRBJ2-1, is NAGVMQNPRHLVRRRGQEARLRCSPMKGHSHVYWYRQLPEEGLKFMVYLQKENIIDESGMPKERFSAEFPKEGPSILRIQQVVRGDSAAYFCASSPPSGREQFFGPGTRLTVL.

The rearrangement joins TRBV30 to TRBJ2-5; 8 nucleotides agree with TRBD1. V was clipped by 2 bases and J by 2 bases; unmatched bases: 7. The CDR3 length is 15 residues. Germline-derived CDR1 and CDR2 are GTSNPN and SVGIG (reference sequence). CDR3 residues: CAWSRRQGIQETQYF. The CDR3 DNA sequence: TGTGCCTGGAGTAGGCGACAGGGGATTCAAGAGACCCAGTACTTC. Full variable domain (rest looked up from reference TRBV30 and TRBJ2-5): SQTIHQWPATLVQPVGSPLSLECTVEGTSNPNLYWYRQAAGRGLQLLFYSVGIGQISSEVPQNLSASRPQDRQFILSSKKLLLSDSGFYLCAWSRRQGIQETQYFGPGTRLLVL.

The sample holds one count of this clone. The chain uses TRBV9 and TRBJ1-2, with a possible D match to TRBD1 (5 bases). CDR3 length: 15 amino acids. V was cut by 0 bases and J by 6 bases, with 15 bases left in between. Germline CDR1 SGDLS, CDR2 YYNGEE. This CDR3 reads CASSVGRQGGDGYTF. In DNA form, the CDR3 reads TGTGCCAGCAGCGTAGGGCGTCAGGGAGGCGATGGCTACACCTTC.

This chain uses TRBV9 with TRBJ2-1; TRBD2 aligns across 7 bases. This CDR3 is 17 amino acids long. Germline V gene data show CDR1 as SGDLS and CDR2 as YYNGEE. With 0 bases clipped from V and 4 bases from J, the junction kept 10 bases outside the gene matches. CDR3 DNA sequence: TGTGCCAGCAGCGTAGGGGTCGGGCGGGAGATATACAATGAGCAGTTCTTC. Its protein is CASSVGVGREIYNEQFF.

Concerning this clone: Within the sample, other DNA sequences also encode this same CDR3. This CDR3 is CAWSVRGNQPQHF. CDR3 nucleotides: TGTGCCTGGAGTGTACGAGGCAATCAGCCCCAGCATTTT. The chain combines TRBV30 with TRBJ1-5; D is unresolved. Looked up from germline, CDR1 is GTSNPN and CDR2 is SVGIG (reference sequence). This CDR3 is built from 13 residues. V gave up 0 bases and J gave up 2 bases, with 5 bases separating them.